This TCR beta chain was identified in a study of blood T cell repertoires in COVID-19. TCRdb's table, derived via immunoSEQ multiplex PCR, lists solely in-frame clones and lacks some. The table includes about 200,000 clones, approximately 80% detected once. The CDR3 extends over 13 amino acids. The V gene's germline CDR1 is SQVTM and CDR2 ANQGSEA. Trimming removed 8 bases from V and 5 bases from J, with 18 bases in between. The rearrangement uses TRBV29-1 and TRBJ1-2; D gene unclear. The sequence was collected from a man aged 40-55 years who had recovered from COVID-19. Material for sequencing was PBMCs or T cells enriched from blood (not recorded which). The CDR3 sequence is CSYLRAGGYGYTF. CDR3 DNA sequence: TGCAGCTATCTGCGAGCGGGCGGGTATGGCTACACCTTC.